These 9 T cell receptor beta chains share one sample of origin, sequenced in a study of blood T cell repertoires in COVID-19. Clones were sequenced by immunoSEQ multiplex PCR, and TCRdb holds only the in-frame ones, with some missing. The data contain about 370,000 clones, approximately 88% of them singletons. Sequences were obtained from peripheral blood. The receptors shown here come from a woman aged 25 to 39 with COVID-19, enrolled during active disease.

This clone was counted only a few times. The chain is built from TRBV7-2 and TRBJ2-1; 12 bases map to TRBD2. Germline V gene lookup returns CDR1 SGHTA and CDR2 FQGNSA. After removal of 7 bases from V and 4 bases from J, the junction contained 11 bases not matched to a gene. There are 17 residues in the CDR3. CDR3: CASTTSGRSQPYNEQFF. Here the CDR3 DNA reads TGTGCCAGCACAACTAGCGGGAGGAGCCAACCTTACAATGAGCAGTTCTTC.

The genes are TRBV2 and TRBJ1-1; 7 bases match TRBD1. V was clipped by 7 bases and J by 1 base; unmatched bases: 15. The CDR3 is 17 amino acids. Germline-derived CDR1 and CDR2 are SNHLY and FYNNEI. The CDR3 coding sequence is TGTGCCAGCAAAACGAACAGGGACAGTCACCCGAACACTGAAGCTTTCTTT. It yields the protein CASKTNRDSHPNTEAFF.

V usage is TRBV2 and J usage is TRBJ2-6; 11 bases are shared with TRBD1. Germline-derived CDR1 and CDR2 are SNHLY and FYNNEI. CDR3 size: 15 residues. With 5 bases clipped from V and 12 bases from J, the junction kept 9 bases outside the gene matches. CDR3 sequence reads: CASSTRQGTGGVLTF. CDR3 DNA sequence: TGTGCCAGCAGTACCCGACAGGGGACAGGGGGCGTCCTGACTTTC.

The chain employs TRBV10-2 and TRBJ1-5; 9 bases fit TRBD1. Germline trimming cut 6 bases from V and 2 bases from J; bases unmatched to any gene: 14. Germline V gives CDR1 WSHSY, CDR2 SAAADI. The CDR3 runs to 18 residues. The CDR3 spells CASSNPRDRVRGNQPQHF. CDR3 nucleotides: TGCGCCAGCAGCAACCCCCGGGACAGGGTGAGAGGCAATCAGCCCCAGCATTTT.

This rearrangement joins TRBV6-5 to TRBJ1-1, with 8 bases lining up with TRBD1. The CDR3 is 13 residues long. CDR1 and CDR2 (germline): MNHEY, SVGAGI. J gave up 5 bases and V 6 bases, and 5 bases lay outside the gene matches. The CDR3 here is CASSRTGRTEAFF. The CDR3 DNA sequence: TGTGCCAGCAGCCGGACAGGGCGGACTGAAGCTTTCTTT.

This rearrangement joins TRBV24-1 to TRBJ1-2; TRBD1 aligns across 9 bases. Germline CDR1 and CDR2: KGHDR and SFDVKD. This CDR3 spans 14 amino acids. Germline trimming cut 3 bases from V and 4 bases from J; bases unmatched to any gene: 2. CDR3 in DNA: TGTGCCACCAGTGATGGACAGGGGAGCTATGGCTACACCTTC. This codes for CATSDGQGSYGYTF.

The chain joins TRBV18 to TRBJ1-5; 12 bases line up with TRBD1. Germline V CDR1 and CDR2: KGHSH, LQKENI. Trimming cost V 4 bases and J 1 base; bases outside gene matches: 2. CDR3 length equals 16 residues. CDR3 nucleotides: TGTGCCAGCTCACAGGGACAGGGGGCGAGCAATCAGCCCCAGCATTTT. Its translation is CASSQGQGASNQPQHF.

The chain links TRBV24-1 to TRBJ2-5; 13 nucleotides match TRBD2. Germline values: CDR1 KGHDR, CDR2 SFDVKD. This CDR3 is built from 17 residues. The junction had 7 bases not matched to a gene; V was cut back by 2 bases and J by 5 bases. The CDR3 region has the DNA TGTGCCACCAGTGATTCCGGGACTAGCGGGACCAGGGAGACCCAGTACTTC. Residues: CATSDSGTSGTRETQYF.

V gene TRBV30 combines with J gene TRBJ1-2, with D tentatively TRBD1 (6 bases). Germline V CDR1 and CDR2: GTSNPN, SVGIG (reference sequence). The CDR3 contains 13 residues. The V end lost 1 base, the J end lost 7 bases, and 13 bases lay between the germline ends. The chain's CDR3 is CAWSAGQLSGYTF. The CDR3 nucleotides are TGTGCCTGGAGTGCCGGACAGCTGTCTGGCTACACCTTC.